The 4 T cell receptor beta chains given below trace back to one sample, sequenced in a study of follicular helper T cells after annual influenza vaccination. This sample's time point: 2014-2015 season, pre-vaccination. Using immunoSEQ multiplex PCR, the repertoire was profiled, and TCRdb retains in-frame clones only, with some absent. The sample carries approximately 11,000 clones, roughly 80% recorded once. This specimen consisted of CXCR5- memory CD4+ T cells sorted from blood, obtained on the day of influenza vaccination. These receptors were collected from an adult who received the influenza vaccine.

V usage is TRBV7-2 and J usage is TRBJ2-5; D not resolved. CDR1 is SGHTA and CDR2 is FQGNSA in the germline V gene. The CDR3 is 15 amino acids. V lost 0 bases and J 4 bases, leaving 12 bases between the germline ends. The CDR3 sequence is CASSLAQIGSETQYF. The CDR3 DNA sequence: TGTGCCAGCAGCTTAGCGCAGATAGGGTCAGAGACCCAGTACTTC.

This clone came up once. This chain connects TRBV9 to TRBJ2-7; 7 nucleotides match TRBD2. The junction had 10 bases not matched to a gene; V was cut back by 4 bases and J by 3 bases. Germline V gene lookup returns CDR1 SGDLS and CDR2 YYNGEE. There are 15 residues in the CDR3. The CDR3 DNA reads TGTGCCAGCAGCTCCTTAGCGGGTCTCCACTACGAGCAGTACTTC. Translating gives CASSSLAGLHYEQYF.

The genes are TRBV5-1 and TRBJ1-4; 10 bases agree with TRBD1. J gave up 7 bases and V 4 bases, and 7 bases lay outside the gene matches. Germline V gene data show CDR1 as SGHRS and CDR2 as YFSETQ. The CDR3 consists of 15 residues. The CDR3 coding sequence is TGCGCCAGCAGCACTTCCGGGACAGGGGTTGAAAAACTGTTTTTT. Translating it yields CASSTSGTGVEKLFF.

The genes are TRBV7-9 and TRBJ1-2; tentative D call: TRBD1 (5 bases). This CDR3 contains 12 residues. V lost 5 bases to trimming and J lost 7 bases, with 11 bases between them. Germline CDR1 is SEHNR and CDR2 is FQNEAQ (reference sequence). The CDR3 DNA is TGTGCCAGCAGCCTGGGGCCGAGTGGCTACACCTTC. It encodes CASSLGPSGYTF.